The 3 T cell receptor beta chains below come from one sample, sequenced in a study of T cell responses to AZD1222 COVID-19 vaccine (dated by TCRdb to the early 2020s). Libraries were built with the immunoSEQ multiplex PCR assay. Imported from immuneACCESS, the table was reduced by TCRdb to in-frame sequences with V and J called. These copies leave out some clones; in studies compared against another copy, an unresolved V gene accounts for under half, and the cause of the remainder is not known. The sample table shows about 120,000 clones, and less than 90% are seen once. Of the sample, 6.5% to 9% falls within the top ten clones. What the time point label conveys for this sample: baseline before first vaccination. The starting material was peripheral blood, obtained on day 0 of AZD1222 vaccination. The source is an adult in good health.

This clone has just a few counts. V usage is TRBV7-9 and J usage is TRBJ2-1, with 9 bases identical to TRBD1. CDR1 SEHNR and CDR2 FQNEAQ come from the germline V gene (reference sequence). Germline trimming cut 6 bases from V and 5 bases from J; bases unmatched to any gene: 14. This CDR3 has 17 residues. The CDR3 region has the DNA TGTGCCAGCAGAAGCAACCTCGGGACAGGGCGGGACAATGAGCAGTTCTTC. This encodes CASRSNLGTGRDNEQFF.

The J gene is TRBJ1-1, the V gene TRBV10-3; 7 bases are shared with TRBD1. Looked up from germline, CDR1 is ENHRY and CDR2 is SYGVKD. This CDR3 spans 14 amino acids. Losses at the gene ends were 2 bases for V and 7 bases for J; bases not matched to a gene: 7. CDR3 DNA sequence: TGTGCCATCAGTGAGATAGGACAGGCCTTTGAAGCTTTCTTT. As protein: CAISEIGQAFEAFF.

This clone was picked up one time. The chain carries TRBV7-9 and TRBJ2-1; TRBD2 matches 13 bases. The CDR3 is made up of 16 amino acids. Germline V CDR1 and CDR2: SEHNR, FQNEAQ (reference sequence). Trimming at V came to 5 bases and at J to 5 bases, leaving 6 bases not matched to a gene. CDR3 nucleotides: TGTGCCAGCAGCACTCCACTAGCGGGGGGGAACAATGAGCAGTTCTTC. It codes for CASSTPLAGGNNEQFF.